This T cell receptor (beta chain) was recovered during a study of blood T cell repertoires in COVID-19. Study overall: In each case, the material was cDNA or gDNA derived from T cells, B-cell-depleted T cells, or PBMCs.

CDR3 length equals 17 residues. Germline V gene sequence: CDR1 LNHDA, CDR2 SQIVND (reference sequence). The germline V and J ends were trimmed by 3 bases and 2 bases, with 18 bases remaining between them. Sequenced by immunoSEQ multiplex PCR; TCRdb stores in-frame clones only, minus some. The sample holds fewer than 350,000 clones, approximately 86% seen once. Input material: peripheral blood. The chain links TRBV19 to TRBJ2-3, with TRBD1 as a possible D gene (5 bases). The TCR originated in a woman in her twenties or thirties who had recovered from COVID-19. Here the CDR3 DNA reads TGTGCCAGTAGTATTCCCCCAGGGTACGCCGACACAGATACGCAGTATTTT. Its translation: CASSIPPGYADTDTQYF.